One and the same sample provided the 6 T cell receptor beta chains below, sequenced in a study of blood T cell repertoires in COVID-19. The assay was immunoSEQ multiplex PCR, and TCRdb's table has in-frame clones only and misses some. The table lists tens of thousands of clones, about four fifths of them singletons. Sequenced: peripheral blood. Every receptor here comes from a man aged 50-60 years with COVID-19, enrolled during active disease.

This clone was seen only a few times. V is TRBV7-8 and J is TRBJ1-2; 7 bases fit TRBD1. The CDR3 is 15 residues long. Germline V lookup: CDR1 SGHVS, CDR2 FQNEAQ. The trim removed 0 bases at V and 4 bases at J, leaving 5 bases unmatched. The CDR3 sequence is CASSLATGSVYGYTF. The CDR3 DNA is TGTGCCAGCAGCTTAGCGACAGGGTCCGTCTATGGCTACACCTTC.

V gene TRBV6-5 combines with J gene TRBJ1-2; 9 nucleotides agree with TRBD1. The CDR3 has 13 residues. Germline V gene sequence: CDR1 MNHEY, CDR2 SVGAGI. V was pared by 6 bases and J by 7 bases, with 6 bases of the junction left unmatched. CDR3: CASRIDRGGGYTF. The CDR3 DNA is TGTGCCAGCAGGATCGACAGGGGGGGTGGCTACACCTTC.

The gene calls are TRBV15 and TRBJ1-3; D is undetermined. Trimming pared 5 bases from V and 4 bases from J, leaving 12 bases between. The CDR3 consists of 14 residues. Germline assignment: CDR1 LNHNV and CDR2 YYDKDF (reference sequence). For the CDR3, the DNA is TGTGCCACCAGCTTCCTCGACTCGGGAAACACCATATATTTT. It specifies CATSFLDSGNTIYF. Variable domain in full (rest from reference TRBV15 and TRBJ1-3): DAMVIQNPRYQVTQFGKPVTLSCSQTLNHNVMYWYQQKSSQAPKLLFHYYDKDFNNEADTPDNFQSRRPNTSFCFLDIRSPGLGDTAMYLCATSFLDSGNTIYFGEGSWLTVV.

V and J are TRBV6-6 and TRBJ1-1; 7 bases fit TRBD1. V lost 6 bases and J lost 3; bases outside the gene matches: 4. Per germline, CDR1 MNHNY and CDR2 SVGAGI (reference sequence). The CDR3 has 13 residues. The CDR3 sequence: CASRRDRYTEAFF. DNA of the CDR3: TGTGCCAGCAGGCGGGACAGATACACTGAAGCTTTCTTT.

The rearrangement joins TRBV4-1 to TRBJ2-7; 7 bases agree with TRBD2. After removal of 5 bases from V and 5 bases from J, the junction contained 12 bases not matched to a gene. Germline V gene data show CDR1 as MGHRA and CDR2 as YSYEKL. The CDR3 length is 15 residues. The CDR3 sequence is CASSVQAGIQNEQYF. CDR3 in DNA: TGCGCCAGCAGCGTCCAAGCGGGGATCCAGAACGAGCAGTACTTC.

V gene TRBV30 combines with J gene TRBJ1-6, with unresolved D. This CDR3 has 13 amino acids. With 1 base removed from V and 9 bases from J, the gap between germline ends came to 10 bases. The germline V gene encodes CDR1 GTSNPN and CDR2 SVGIG (reference sequence). CDR3 nucleotide sequence: TGTGCCTGGAGTGCCCAGGTGTTTTCACCCCTCCACTTT. This encodes CAWSAQVFSPLHF.